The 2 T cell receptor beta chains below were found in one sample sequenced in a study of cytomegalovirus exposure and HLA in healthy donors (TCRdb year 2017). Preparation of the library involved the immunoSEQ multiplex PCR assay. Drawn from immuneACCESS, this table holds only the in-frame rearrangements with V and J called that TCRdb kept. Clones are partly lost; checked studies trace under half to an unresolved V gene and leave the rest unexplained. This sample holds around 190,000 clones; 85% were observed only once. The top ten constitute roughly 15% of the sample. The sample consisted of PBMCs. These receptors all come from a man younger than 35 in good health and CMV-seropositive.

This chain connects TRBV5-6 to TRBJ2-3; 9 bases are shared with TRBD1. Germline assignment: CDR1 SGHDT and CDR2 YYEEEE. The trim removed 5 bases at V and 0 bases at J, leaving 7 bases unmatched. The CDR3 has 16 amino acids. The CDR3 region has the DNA TGTGCCAGCAGTTCCTGGGGGACAGGGAGCACAGATACGCAGTATTTT. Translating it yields CASSSWGTGSTDTQYF.

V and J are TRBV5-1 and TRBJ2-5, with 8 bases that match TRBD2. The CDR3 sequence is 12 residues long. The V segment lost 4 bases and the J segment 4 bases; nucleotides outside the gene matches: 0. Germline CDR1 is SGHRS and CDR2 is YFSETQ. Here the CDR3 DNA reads TGCGCCAGCAGCCGGGGGGGAGAGACCCAGTACTTC. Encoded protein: CASSRGGETQYF.